The 20 T cell receptor beta chains below were found in one sample sequenced in a study of Graves' ophthalmopathy and Graves' hyperthyroidism. Amplification of the TCR beta CDR3 regions used RNA transcripts (as template). RT-PCR was first run with HTBI primers, then multiplex PCR in a second round. A single record per CDR3 protein comes from TCRdb applying MiXCR to the multiplex PCR reads. The sample holds about 660,000 distinct CDR3 sequences, 35% to 45% seen once. Material for sequencing was peripheral blood. The source of these receptors is an adult man with Graves' ophthalmopathy.

The chain has TRBV7-3 and TRBJ2-6; either TRBD1 or TRBD2 may fit D (5 bases each). Per germline, CDR1 SGHTA and CDR2 FQGTGA. The CDR3 is 15 residues long. The V end lost 3 bases, the J end lost 3 bases, and 9 bases lay between the germline ends. CDR3 amino acids: CASSLGVNGANVLTF. CDR3 sequence (DNA): TGTGCCAGCAGCTTGGGGGTAAATGGGGCCAACGTCCTGACTTTC.

This chain joins TRBV6-1 and TRBJ1-4; D is ambiguous. Germline V CDR1 and CDR2: MNHNS, SASEGT. Trimming stripped 4 bases from V and 5 bases from J, with 17 bases between. The length of the CDR3 is 16 residues. The DNA of the CDR3 is TGTGCCAGCAGTGCTAGAAACCCGACCGGGAATGAAAAACTGTTTTTT. Its translation is CASSARNPTGNEKLFF.

This clonotype has more than one count but fewer than ten. This sequence joins TRBV20-1 and TRBJ1-3, with a possible D match to TRBD1 (5 bases). Per the germline V gene, CDR1 is DFQATT and CDR2 is SNEGSKA (reference sequence). V was cut by 0 bases and J by 0 bases, with 12 bases left in between. The CDR3 covers 16 residues. The CDR3 reads CSARERPGLSGNTIYF. CDR3 sequence (DNA): TGCAGTGCTAGAGAGAGACCGGGGCTCTCTGGAAACACCATATATTTT.

This clonotype has a handful of counts. This chain links TRBV7-3 with TRBJ1-1, with D possibly being TRBD1 (5 bases). This CDR3 has 14 residues. Germline CDR1 reads SGHTA; CDR2 reads FQGTGA. V was trimmed by 5 bases and J by 3 bases, leaving 13 bases between them. The CDR3 DNA reads as TGTGCCAGCAGCCCCCCGGGGGTTTACACTGAAGCTTTCTTT. Translated: CASSPPGVYTEAFF.

This clonotype occurred many times. The chain employs TRBV29-1 and TRBJ2-2; maybe TRBD1 (6 bases). The CDR3 totals 14 residues. CDR1 SQVTM and CDR2 ANQGSEA come from the germline V gene. The V and J ends lost 5 bases and 1 base respectively, with 11 bases between them. The CDR3 DNA sequence: TGCAGCGTTCCCGACAGGAGGAACACCGGGGAGCTGTTTTTT. The encoded protein is CSVPDRRNTGELFF.

The chain recombines TRBV2 with TRBJ2-5; TRBD1 aligns across 8 bases. The trim removed 4 bases at V and 9 bases at J, leaving 10 bases unmatched. The germline V gene has CDR1 SNHLY and CDR2 FYNNEI. This CDR3 spans 14 amino acids. Here the CDR3 reads CASSARTGMKPQYF. Here the CDR3 DNA reads TGTGCCAGCAGTGCCAGGACAGGGATGAAGCCCCAGTACTTC.

The chain combines TRBV29-1 with TRBJ1-1; D ambiguous. Trimming shortened V by 3 bases and J by 7 bases, and 15 bases separated the two germline ends. The germline CDR1 and CDR2 sequences are SQVTM and ANQGSEA. This CDR3 is built from 13 residues. CDR3 coding DNA: TGCAGCGTTGAGATTCCAGGCCGCGGTGAAGCTTTCTTT. Translated, it gives CSVEIPGRGEAFF.

This clonotype was counted ten times or more. The chain joins TRBV20-1 to TRBJ1-6, with 9 nucleotides matching TRBD1. The trim removed 2 bases at V and 12 bases at J, leaving 8 bases unmatched. Germline V lookup: CDR1 DFQATT, CDR2 SNEGSKA (reference sequence). The length of the CDR3 is 14 residues. The CDR3, as DNA: TGCAGTGCTAGATCGACAGGGGGATTTGGACCCCTCCACTTT. Its protein product is CSARSTGGFGPLHF.

This clonotype was counted only a few times. This chain connects TRBV20-1 to TRBJ1-1; TRBD1 is a possible D gene (6 bases). The germline gives CDR1 DFQATT, CDR2 SNEGSKA (reference sequence). The CDR3 is made up of 15 amino acids. V lost 1 base to trimming and J lost 1 base, with 13 bases between them. The chain's CDR3 is CSARGDETGNTEAFF. CDR3 coding DNA: TGCAGTGCTAGAGGGGATGAGACAGGGAACACTGAAGCTTTCTTT.

V and J are TRBV11-1 and TRBJ2-7; D might be TRBD1 (6 bases). Deletions cut 5 bases from V and 1 base from J, with 18 bases between. This CDR3 spans 16 amino acids. Germline CDR1 is SGHAT and CDR2 is FQDESV (reference sequence). CDR3 nucleotides: TGTGCCAGCAGCCGAGGGATGGGACATTTATCCTACGAGCAGTACTTC. Translation gives CASSRGMGHLSYEQYF.

About this clonotype itself: A much larger clone lies one base from this, so it may be a read error. Here the CDR3 reads CASSWRGEQAFF. In nucleotides, the CDR3 is TGTGCCAGCAGCTGGAGGGGTGAGCAGGCTTTCTTT. The genes are TRBV5-4 and TRBJ1-1, with D maybe TRBD1 (5 bases). The CDR3 is 12 residues long. V was cut by 3 bases and J by 11 bases, with 14 bases left in between. Germline V gives CDR1 SGHNT, CDR2 YYREEE (reference sequence).

The rearrangement joins TRBV29-1 to TRBJ1-1; 9 bases are shared with TRBD1. Germline CDR1 and CDR2: SQVTM and ANQGSEA. CDR3 length: 13 residues. As DNA, the CDR3 is TGCAGTCTACGGACAGGGGCGAACACTGAAGCTTTCTTT. Translation gives CSLRTGANTEAFF.

This clonotype was detected many times. The V gene is TRBV7-9, the J gene TRBJ2-5; a possible D gene is TRBD2 (5 bases). There are 16 residues in the CDR3. CDR1 is SEHNR and CDR2 is FQNEAQ in the germline V gene (reference sequence). The germline V and J ends were trimmed by 5 bases and 0 bases, with 16 bases remaining between them. This chain's CDR3 is CASSLSRRGYQETQYF. The CDR3 nucleotides are TGTGCCAGCAGCCTTTCCAGACGGGGATACCAAGAGACCCAGTACTTC.

This clonotype has at least ten counts. The chain employs TRBV6-5 and TRBJ1-1; TRBD1 might be the D (5 bases). Germline lookup yields CDR1 MNHEY and CDR2 SVGAGI. This CDR3 contains 13 residues. Trimming cost V 8 bases and J 3 bases, with 13 bases left between them. The CDR3 reads CASRAVGDTEAFF. CDR3 nucleotide sequence: TGTGCCAGCCGCGCCGTGGGGGACACTGAAGCTTTCTTT.

This clonotype was seen repeatedly, ten times or more. This chain connects TRBV18 to TRBJ1-1; D remains ambiguous. Germline V CDR1 and CDR2: KGHSH, LQKENI. The CDR3 length is 13 residues. Trimming took off 4 bases at V and 3 bases at J, with 9 bases between the two ends. DNA of the CDR3: TGTGCCAGCTCACTGAGCCGGGACACTGAAGCTTTCTTT. Encoded protein: CASSLSRDTEAFF.

The chain combines TRBV29-1 with TRBJ2-5; 8 bases map to TRBD1. The ends lost 7 bases at V and 10 bases at J; junction bases unmatched: 11. Germline-derived CDR1 and CDR2 are SQVTM and ANQGSEA. CDR3 length: 12 residues. In nucleotides, the CDR3 is TGCAGCGCTTCGGACAGGGAGGTGATCCAGTACTTC. This sequence encodes CSASDREVIQYF.

The rearrangement joins TRBV2 to TRBJ1-1; 9 bases are shared with TRBD1. Trimming took 6 bases from V and 2 from J; bases not matched to a gene: 13. Germline V CDR1 and CDR2: SNHLY, FYNNEI. The CDR3 covers 17 residues. Here the CDR3 reads CASSTKVRDRVNTEAFF. The CDR3 region has the DNA TGTGCCAGCAGCACGAAAGTGCGGGACAGGGTTAACACTGAAGCTTTCTTT.

This clonotype was seen many times. As DNA, the CDR3 is TGTGCCAGCACCAGGACAGGGACTGGGGCCAACGTCCTGACTTTC. This translates into CASTRTGTGANVLTF. The rearrangement links TRBV10-3 to TRBJ2-6; 8 nucleotides line up with TRBD1. After removal of 10 bases from V and 2 bases from J, the junction contained 7 bases not matched to a gene. The CDR3 is 15 amino acids. Looked up from germline, CDR1 is ENHRY and CDR2 is SYGVKD.

CDR3 nucleotide sequence: TGTGCCATCAGGGGACCAGACTCTGGAAACACCTTC. Translating gives CAIRGPDSGNTF. This chain links TRBV10-3 with TRBJ1-2; TRBD1 is a possible D gene (5 bases). Germline V lookup: CDR1 ENHRY, CDR2 SYGVKD. Trimming shortened V by 6 bases and J by 12 bases, and 17 bases separated the two germline ends. This CDR3 has 12 residues.

This clonotype was observed at least ten times. The chain is built from TRBV7-8 and TRBJ2-6, with TRBD1 matching 10 bases. The junction had 2 bases not matched to a gene; V was cut back by 5 bases and J by 1 base. Germline V lookup: CDR1 SGHVS, CDR2 FQNEAQ. The CDR3 has 16 residues. CDR3 bases: TGTGCCAGCAGCCGACAGGGGGCTTCTGGGGCCAACGTCCTGACTTTC. Its translation: CASSRQGASGANVLTF.